This T cell receptor (beta chain) came from a study of blood T cells in healthy people across ages. This clonotype was detected ten times or more. Donation came from healthy Caucasian individuals in Russia who were aged 6 to 90. J lost 3 bases, V lost 4 bases, and 5 bases had no gene match. The CDR3 extends over 14 amino acids. Germline V gene data show CDR1 as MNHNS and CDR2 as SASEGT. Combining a sample-barcoded 5' primer with a J-beta primer mix, a second PCR ran for 7 to 11 cycles. Unique molecular identifiers of 12 random nucleotides labeled each cDNA. In TCRdb, the 5' RACE reads were re-called with MiXCR into one record per CDR3 protein. This sample carries about 590,000 distinct CDR3 sequences, 25% to 30% of them seen once, and the ten largest clones take around a sixth.

The source material was blood. The source of this sequence is a woman older than 75 in good health. The V and J genes are TRBV6-1 and TRBJ2-7; TRBD1 matches at 8 bases. The CDR3 reads CASSVQGALYEQYF. The CDR3 bases are TGTGCCAGCAGTGTTCAGGGGGCCCTCTACGAGCAGTACTTC.